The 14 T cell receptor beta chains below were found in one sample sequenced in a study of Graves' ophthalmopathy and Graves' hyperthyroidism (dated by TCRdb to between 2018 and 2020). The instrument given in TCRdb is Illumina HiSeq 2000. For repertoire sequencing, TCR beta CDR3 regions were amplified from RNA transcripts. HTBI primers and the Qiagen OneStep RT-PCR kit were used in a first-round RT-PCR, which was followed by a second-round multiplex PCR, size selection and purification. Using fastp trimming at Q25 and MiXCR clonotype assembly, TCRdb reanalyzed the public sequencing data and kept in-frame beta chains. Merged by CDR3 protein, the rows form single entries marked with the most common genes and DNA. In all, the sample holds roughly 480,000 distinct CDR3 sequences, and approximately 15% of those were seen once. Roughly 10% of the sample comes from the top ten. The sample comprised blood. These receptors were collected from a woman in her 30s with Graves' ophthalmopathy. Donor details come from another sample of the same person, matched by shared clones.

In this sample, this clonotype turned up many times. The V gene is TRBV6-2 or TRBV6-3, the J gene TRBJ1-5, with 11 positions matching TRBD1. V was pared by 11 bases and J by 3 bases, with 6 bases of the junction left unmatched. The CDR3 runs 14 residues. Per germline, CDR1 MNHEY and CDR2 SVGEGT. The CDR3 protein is CAGQGARDNQPQHF. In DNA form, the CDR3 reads TGTGCCGGACAGGGGGCTAGGGACAATCAGCCCCAGCATTTT.

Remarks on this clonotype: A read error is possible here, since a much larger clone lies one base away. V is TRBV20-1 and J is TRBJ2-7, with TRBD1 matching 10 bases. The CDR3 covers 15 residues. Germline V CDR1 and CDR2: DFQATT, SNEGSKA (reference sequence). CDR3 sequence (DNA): TGCAGTGCTAGAGATTACGGGACAGGGGTCCACGAGCAGCACTTC. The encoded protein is CSARDYGTGVHEQHF.

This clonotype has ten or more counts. The chain's CDR3 is CASSWGSPTEAFF. The CDR3 nucleotides are TGTGCCAGCAGTTGGGGGTCCCCCACTGAAGCTTTCTTT. The genes are TRBV12-3 or TRBV12-4 and TRBJ1-1; TRBD1 might be the D (5 bases). Trimming stripped 4 bases from V and 4 bases from J, with 10 bases between. CDR3 length: 13 residues.

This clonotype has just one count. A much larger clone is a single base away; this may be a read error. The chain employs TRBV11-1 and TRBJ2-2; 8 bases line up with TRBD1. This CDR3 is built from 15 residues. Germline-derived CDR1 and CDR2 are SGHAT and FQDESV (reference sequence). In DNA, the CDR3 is TGTGCCAGCAGCTTAAGCCAGGGGGCCACCGGGGAGCTGTGTTTT. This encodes CASSLSQGATGELCF.

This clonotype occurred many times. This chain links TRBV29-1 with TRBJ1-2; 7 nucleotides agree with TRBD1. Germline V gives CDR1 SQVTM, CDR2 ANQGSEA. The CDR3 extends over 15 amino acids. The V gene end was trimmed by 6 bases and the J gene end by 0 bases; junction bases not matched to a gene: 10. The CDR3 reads CSVVDRDSSNYGYTF. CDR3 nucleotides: TGCAGCGTAGTCGACAGGGATTCTTCTAACTATGGCTACACCTTC.

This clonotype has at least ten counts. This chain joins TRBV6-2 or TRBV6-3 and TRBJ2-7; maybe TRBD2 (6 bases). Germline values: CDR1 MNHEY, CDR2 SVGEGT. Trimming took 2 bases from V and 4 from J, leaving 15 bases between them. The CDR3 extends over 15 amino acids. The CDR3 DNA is TGTGCCAGCAGTTACGCGGCGGAGGGTGGATACGAGCAGTACTTC. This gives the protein CASSYAAEGGYEQYF.

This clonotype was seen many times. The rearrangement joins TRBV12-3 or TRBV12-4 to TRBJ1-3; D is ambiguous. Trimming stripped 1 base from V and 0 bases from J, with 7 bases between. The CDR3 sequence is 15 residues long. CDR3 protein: CASSLGQSSGNTIYF. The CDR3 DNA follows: TGTGCCAGCAGTTTAGGGCAGAGCTCTGGAAACACCATATATTTT.

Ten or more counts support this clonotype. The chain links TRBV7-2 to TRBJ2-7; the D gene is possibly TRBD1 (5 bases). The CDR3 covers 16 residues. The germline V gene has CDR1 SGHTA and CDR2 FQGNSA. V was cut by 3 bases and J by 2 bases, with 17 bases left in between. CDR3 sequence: CASSFAQGGTPYEQYF. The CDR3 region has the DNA TGTGCCAGCAGCTTTGCCCAGGGCGGAACCCCCTACGAGCAGTACTTC.

The CDR3 bases are TGCGCCAGCAGCTTGGAACGAGGTCTGGAGACCCAGTACTTC. Translating gives CASSLERGLETQYF. The chain combines TRBV5-1 with TRBJ2-5; D remains unclear. Germline V gene data show CDR1 as SGHRS and CDR2 as YFSETQ. The V end was cut by 0 bases, the J end by 5 bases, with 11 bases between. This CDR3 has 14 residues.

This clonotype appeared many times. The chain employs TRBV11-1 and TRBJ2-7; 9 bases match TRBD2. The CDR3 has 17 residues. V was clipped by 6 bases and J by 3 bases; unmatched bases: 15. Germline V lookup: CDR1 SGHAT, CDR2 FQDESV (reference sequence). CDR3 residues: CASSPETAGGPLYEQYF. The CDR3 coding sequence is TGTGCCAGCAGTCCGGAGACCGCGGGGGGGCCTCTCTACGAGCAGTACTTC.

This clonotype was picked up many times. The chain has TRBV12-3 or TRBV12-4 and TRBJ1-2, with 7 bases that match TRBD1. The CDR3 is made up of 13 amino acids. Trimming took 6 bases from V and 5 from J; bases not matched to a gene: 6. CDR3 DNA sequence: TGTGCCAGCAGGTCCGGGACAGCGTATGGCTACACCTTC. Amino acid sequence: CASRSGTAYGYTF.

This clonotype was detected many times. Written as DNA, the CDR3 is TGCAGCGTGAACCCAGGGGGCGCGTACGAGCAGTACTTC. This sequence encodes CSVNPGGAYEQYF. This sequence joins TRBV29-1 and TRBJ2-7, with 8 bases matching TRBD1. The CDR3 has 13 amino acids. The ends lost 6 bases at V and 4 bases at J; junction bases unmatched: 8. The germline gives CDR1 SQVTM, CDR2 ANQGSEA.

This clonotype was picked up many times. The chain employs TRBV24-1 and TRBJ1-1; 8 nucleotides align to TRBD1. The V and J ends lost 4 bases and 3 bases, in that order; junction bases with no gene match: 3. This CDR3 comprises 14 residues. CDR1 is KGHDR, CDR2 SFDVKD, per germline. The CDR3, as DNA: TGTGCCACCAGTGACCAGGGGGCTTACACTGAAGCTTTCTTT. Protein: CATSDQGAYTEAFF.

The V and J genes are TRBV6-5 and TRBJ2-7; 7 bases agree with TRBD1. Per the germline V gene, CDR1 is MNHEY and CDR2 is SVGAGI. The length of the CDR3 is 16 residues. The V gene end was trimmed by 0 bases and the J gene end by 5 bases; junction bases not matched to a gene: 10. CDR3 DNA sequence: TGTGCCAGCAGTTACTCAGGAGGACAGGTCGGGGACGAGCAGTACTTC. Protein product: CASSYSGGQVGDEQYF.